The 29 T cell receptor beta chains in this list originate from one sample, sequenced in a study of blood T cell repertoires in COVID-19. The assay was immunoSEQ multiplex PCR, and TCRdb's table has in-frame clones only and misses some. The table includes 25,000 to 30,000 clones, approximately 85% detected once. The sequenced material came from peripheral blood. The receptors were sampled from a woman over 75 with COVID-19, enrolled during active disease.

V usage is TRBV2 and J usage is TRBJ1-1; D ambiguous. The CDR3 is made up of 13 amino acids. The V gene lost 4 bases and the J gene lost 4 bases, with 10 bases spanning the gap. Germline CDR1 SNHLY, CDR2 FYNNEI. The CDR3 sequence: CASSVGQPTEAFF. CDR3 nucleotide sequence: TGTGCCAGCAGTGTTGGGCAGCCCACTGAAGCTTTCTTT.

The J gene is TRBJ1-1, the V gene TRBV2, with a weak D call TRBD1 (6 bases). Trimming stripped 5 bases from V and 0 bases from J, with 13 bases between. Germline lookup yields CDR1 SNHLY and CDR2 FYNNEI. This CDR3 is 15 amino acids long. In DNA form, the CDR3 reads TGTGCCAGCAGTAAAAGGACAGTCATGAACACTGAAGCTTTCTTT. It encodes CASSKRTVMNTEAFF. Full variable domain (rest looked up from reference TRBV2 and TRBJ1-1): EPEVTQTPSHQVTQMGQEVILRCVPISNHLYFYWYRQILGQKVEFLVSFYNNEISEKSEIFDDQFSVERPDGSNFTLKIRSTKLEDSAMYFCASSKRTVMNTEAFFGQGTRLTVV.

The V and J genes are TRBV6-2 or TRBV6-3 and TRBJ1-2; 7 bases agree with TRBD1. Germline values: CDR1 MNHEY, CDR2 SVGEGT. The V segment lost 5 bases and the J segment 8 bases; nucleotides outside the gene matches: 8. This CDR3 has 13 residues. CDR3 DNA sequence: TGTGCCAGCAGTAACGACAGGGCCCACGGCTACACCTTC. This encodes CASSNDRAHGYTF.

The chain couples TRBV5-1 to TRBJ1-6; TRBD1 aligns across 9 bases. CDR3 length: 15 amino acids. V dropped 4 bases and J dropped 6; count of bases not matched to a gene: 5. The germline gives CDR1 SGHRS, CDR2 YFSETQ. This chain's CDR3 is CASSPTGQGNSPLHF. The CDR3 nucleotides read TGCGCCAGCAGCCCCACGGGACAGGGTAATTCACCCCTCCACTTT.

This clone was seen just once. The chain has TRBV6-5 and TRBJ1-1; no definite D call. Trimming removed 7 bases from V and 10 bases from J, with 13 bases in between. This CDR3 comprises 11 residues. Germline V gene lookup returns CDR1 MNHEY and CDR2 SVGAGI. The CDR3 reads CASNRISGAFF. CDR3 DNA: TGTGCCAGCAACCGAATTAGTGGAGCTTTCTTT.

This chain joins TRBV18 and TRBJ1-4; 11 nucleotides match TRBD1. The CDR3 consists of 14 residues. Germline trimming cut 6 bases from V and 8 bases from J; bases unmatched to any gene: 5. CDR1 and CDR2 from the germline V gene are KGHSH and LQKENI. Here the CDR3 DNA reads TGTGCCAGCTCCCCGGGACAGGGGGTCGAAAAACTGTTTTTT. Encoded protein: CASSPGQGVEKLFF.

The V call is TRBV7-9, the J call TRBJ1-2; the match to TRBD1 covers 8 bases. The germline CDR1 and CDR2 sequences are SEHNR and FQNEAQ (reference sequence). The CDR3 has 13 amino acids. The junction had 5 bases not matched to a gene; V was cut back by 6 bases and J by 5 bases. The CDR3 sequence is CASRQQGGYGYTF. DNA for the CDR3: TGTGCCAGCAGACAACAGGGGGGTTATGGCTACACCTTC. The complete variable domain, with remaining parts taken from reference TRBV7-9 and TRBJ1-2, reads DTGVSQNPRHKITKRGQNVTFRCDPISEHNRLYWYRQTLGQGPEFLTYFQNEAQLEKSRLLSDRFSAERPKGSFSTLEIQRTEQGDSAMYLCASRQQGGYGYTFGSGTRLTVV.

The chain is built from TRBV2 and TRBJ1-4; unclear D gene. The CDR3 runs 13 residues. From germline, CDR1 is SNHLY and CDR2 FYNNEI. Trimming took 10 bases from V and 4 from J, leaving 13 bases between them. The CDR3 loop reads CATARGYNEKLFF. In nucleotides, the CDR3 is TGTGCCACCGCCCGGGGTTATAATGAAAAACTGTTTTTT.

In its sample, this clone was seen a few times. V and J are TRBV28 and TRBJ2-7, with D uncertain. The CDR3 covers 15 residues. Germline V lookup: CDR1 MDHEN, CDR2 SYDVKM. With 5 bases removed from V and 1 base from J, the gap between germline ends came to 15 bases. This chain's CDR3 is CASSLRHVLSYEQYF. CDR3 bases: TGTGCCAGCAGTCTTCGACACGTTTTATCCTACGAGCAGTACTTC.

The chain couples TRBV5-1 to TRBJ2-5; 7 nucleotides align to TRBD2. The CDR3 consists of 13 residues. V dropped 4 bases and J dropped 2; count of bases not matched to a gene: 2. Germline loops: CDR1 SGHRS, CDR2 YFSETQ. The CDR3 loop reads CASSPAGQETQYF. DNA for the CDR3: TGCGCCAGCAGCCCAGCGGGGCAAGAGACCCAGTACTTC.

The chain combines TRBV3-1 (or the pseudogene TRBV3-2) with TRBJ2-1, with 11 bases lining up with TRBD2. The CDR3 totals 18 residues. The germline V gene encodes CDR1 LGHDT and CDR2 YNNKEL (reference sequence). V lost 1 base to trimming and J lost 10 bases; unmatched junction nucleotides: 15. In DNA form, the CDR3 reads TGTGCCAGCAGCCAAGTTGGTGCGACTAGCGGGGTTGGATGGGAGCAGTTCTTC. Its protein product is CASSQVGATSGVGWEQFF.

V is TRBV11-2 and J is TRBJ2-5; TRBD2 matches at 13 bases. Trimming cost V 7 bases and J 5 bases; bases outside gene matches: 10. The CDR3 contains 16 residues. CDR1 is SGHAT and CDR2 is FQNNGV in the germline V gene. The CDR3 DNA is TGTGCCAGCAACTACGGGACTAGCGGGGCGTGGGAGACCCAGTACTTC. Amino acid sequence: CASNYGTSGAWETQYF. The full variable domain, its missing parts supplied by reference TRBV11-2 and TRBJ2-5, is EAGVAQSPRYKIIEKRQSVAFWCNPISGHATLYWYQQILGQGPKLLIQFQNNGVVDDSQLPKDRFSAERLKGVDSTLKIQPAKLEDSAVYLCASNYGTSGAWETQYFGPGTRLLVL.

The CDR3 sequence is CATRRSGANVLTF. For the CDR3, the DNA is TGTGCCACCCGCCGGTCTGGGGCCAACGTCCTGACTTTC. The gene calls are TRBV11-1 and TRBJ2-6; D ambiguous. Germline V gene data show CDR1 as SGHAT and CDR2 as FQDESV (reference sequence). Trimming shortened V by 10 bases and J by 1 base, and 8 bases separated the two germline ends. CDR3 length: 13 amino acids.

In nucleotides, the CDR3 is TGTGCCAGCAGTGGGCCAGCAAACAGAGCAACTAATGAAAAACTGTTTTTT. This codes for CASSGPANRATNEKLFF. The genes are TRBV6-1 and TRBJ1-4; D is unresolved. Trimming pared 4 bases from V and 0 bases from J, leaving 15 bases between. The CDR3 spans 17 residues. Germline V gene data show CDR1 as MNHNS and CDR2 as SASEGT.

The rearrangement joins TRBV30 to TRBJ1-2; 11 positions match TRBD1. This CDR3 comprises 14 residues. After removal of 2 bases from V and 4 bases from J, the junction contained 3 bases not matched to a gene. Germline loops: CDR1 GTSNPN, CDR2 SVGIG (reference sequence). Written as DNA, the CDR3 is TGTGCCTGGAGTCTAGGGACAGGGGGCTATGGCTACACCTTC. It translates to CAWSLGTGGYGYTF. The whole variable domain, remainder taken from reference TRBV30 and TRBJ1-2, is SQTIHQWPATLVQPVGSPLSLECTVEGTSNPNLYWYRQAAGRGLQLLFYSVGIGQISSEVPQNLSASRPQDRQFILSSKKLLLSDSGFYLCAWSLGTGGYGYTFGSGTRLTVV.

This chain uses TRBV7-2 with TRBJ1-1; TRBD1 aligns across 8 bases. Trimming at V came to 6 bases and at J to 2 bases, leaving 5 bases not matched to a gene. This CDR3 region has 14 residues. Germline lookup yields CDR1 SGHTA and CDR2 FQGNSA. DNA of the CDR3: TGTGCCAGCAGGCAGGGGGCGCGTAACACTGAAGCTTTCTTT. Translation: CASRQGARNTEAFF. The full variable domain, with the rest looked up from reference TRBV7-2 and TRBJ1-1, is GAGVSQSPSNKVTEKGKDVELRCDPISGHTALYWYRQSLGQGLEFLIYFQGNSAPDKSGLPSDRFSAERTGGSVSTLTIQRTQQEDSAVYLCASRQGARNTEAFFGQGTRLTVV.

The chain carries TRBV4-2 and TRBJ2-4; 10 bases match TRBD2. The germline V gene encodes CDR1 LGHNA and CDR2 YNFKEQ. The junction had 8 bases not matched to a gene; V was cut back by 0 bases and J by 3 bases. CDR3 length: 18 residues. CDR3 sequence: CASSQDSFRTSGKNIQYF. CDR3 coding DNA: TGTGCCAGCAGCCAAGATAGTTTTAGGACTAGCGGCAAAAACATTCAGTACTTC.

The chain links TRBV10-3 to TRBJ1-3; 9 nucleotides align to TRBD1. Trimming took 5 bases from V and 2 from J; bases not matched to a gene: 10. This CDR3 is 17 amino acids long. Germline V lookup: CDR1 ENHRY, CDR2 SYGVKD. The CDR3 DNA follows: TGTGCCATCAGTCCGAGCGGACAGGGGACGCCTGGAAACACCATATATTTT. Translated, it gives CAISPSGQGTPGNTIYF.

The chain employs TRBV11-2 and TRBJ1-6, with a tentative D call TRBD1 (6 bases). Trimming cost V 0 bases and J 10 bases, with 13 bases left between them. The CDR3 contains 15 residues. Germline V gene data show CDR1 as SGHAT and CDR2 as FQNNGV. Written as DNA, the CDR3 is TGTGCCAGCAGCTTAGAGGGCAGGGGAAGATCACCCCTCCACTTT. The encoded protein is CASSLEGRGRSPLHF.

This clone has only a few counts. The chain is built from TRBV2 and TRBJ1-6, with a weak D call TRBD1 (5 bases). Deletions cut 4 bases from V and 6 bases from J, with 16 bases between. Germline V lookup: CDR1 SNHLY, CDR2 FYNNEI. The CDR3 has 16 amino acids. The CDR3 sequence is CASSGRRGRSNSPLHF. DNA for the CDR3: TGTGCCAGCAGTGGGAGGAGGGGCCGAAGTAATTCACCCCTCCACTTT.

This clone was counted a single time. V usage is TRBV5-5 and J usage is TRBJ2-3, with 7 bases matching TRBD1. The CDR3 runs to 17 residues. Germline CDR1 is SGHKS and CDR2 is YYEKEE (reference sequence). The V gene end was trimmed by 0 bases and the J gene end by 1 base; junction bases not matched to a gene: 8. The CDR3, as DNA: TGTGCCAGCAGCTTGGCGTTCAACAGGGGTGGCACAGATACGCAGTATTTT. Residues: CASSLAFNRGGTDTQYF. Together with reference TRBV5-5 and TRBJ2-3, the CDR3 gives the full variable domain: DAGVTQSPTHLIKTRGQQVTLRCSPISGHKSVSWYQQVLGQGPQFIFQYYEKEERGRGNFPDRFSARQFPNYSSELNVNALLLGDSALYLCASSLAFNRGGTDTQYFGPGTRLTVL.

This clone has just a few counts. The rearrangement links TRBV30 to TRBJ1-5, with D possibly being TRBD1 (5 bases). The CDR3 has 14 residues. V was shortened by 8 bases and J by 0 bases, with 14 bases between the two germline ends. Germline-derived CDR1 and CDR2 are GTSNPN and SVGIG (reference sequence). The CDR3 region has the DNA TGTGCCGGCGGGGGACCTTATAGCAATCAGCCCCAGCATTTT. Its translation: CAGGGPYSNQPQHF. The whole variable domain, filled in from reference TRBV30 and TRBJ1-5, reads SQTIHQWPATLVQPVGSPLSLECTVEGTSNPNLYWYRQAAGRGLQLLFYSVGIGQISSEVPQNLSASRPQDRQFILSSKKLLLSDSGFYLCAGGGPYSNQPQHFGDGTRLSIL.

V is TRBV15 and J is TRBJ2-3, with D possibly being TRBD2 (6 bases). Germline loops: CDR1 LNHNV, CDR2 YYDKDF (reference sequence). CDR3 length: 14 residues. With 5 bases removed from V and 4 bases from J, the gap between germline ends came to 13 bases. The CDR3: CATSLEGKADTQYF. CDR3 nucleotide sequence: TGTGCCACCAGCCTGGAGGGGAAGGCAGATACGCAGTATTTT. Variable domain in full (rest from reference TRBV15 and TRBJ2-3): DAMVIQNPRYQVTQFGKPVTLSCSQTLNHNVMYWYQQKSSQAPKLLFHYYDKDFNNEADTPDNFQSRRPNTSFCFLDIRSPGLGDTAMYLCATSLEGKADTQYFGPGTRLTVL.

The chain carries TRBV25-1 and TRBJ1-6; D is unresolved. The CDR3 sequence is 12 residues long. V was trimmed by 2 bases and J by 14 bases, leaving 10 bases between them. Germline CDR1 and CDR2: MGHDK and SYGVNS. CDR3 coding DNA: TGTGCCAGCAGTGAACCCATCGGTTCCCTCCACTTT. The encoded protein is CASSEPIGSLHF.

The V and J genes are TRBV7-3 and TRBJ1-1; 11 bases line up with TRBD1. There are 13 residues in the CDR3. The germline V gene has CDR1 SGHTA and CDR2 FQGTGA. V was pared by 8 bases and J by 1 base, with 0 bases of the junction left unmatched. Here the CDR3 reads CASGTGGNTEAFF. CDR3 nucleotide sequence: TGTGCCAGCGGGACAGGGGGGAACACTGAAGCTTTCTTT.

This rearrangement joins TRBV5-6 to TRBJ2-7, with D possibly being TRBD1 (6 bases). The germline CDR1 and CDR2 sequences are SGHDT and YYEEEE. This CDR3 contains 15 residues. V was cut by 4 bases and J by 3 bases, with 17 bases left in between. The CDR3 DNA follows: TGTGCCAGCAGCACATCTAACAGGGTAAACTACGAGCAGTACTTC. Protein product: CASSTSNRVNYEQYF.

This clone was counted only a few times. V usage is TRBV6-5 and J usage is TRBJ1-1; the D gene is possibly TRBD1 (5 bases). The V gene lost 7 bases and the J gene lost 5 bases, with 17 bases spanning the gap. This CDR3 contains 14 residues. Germline assignment: CDR1 MNHEY and CDR2 SVGAGI. In DNA form, the CDR3 reads TGTGCCAGCACCCCCCCGGGGGGTGGAACTGAAGCTTTCTTT. Encoded protein: CASTPPGGGTEAFF.

The rearrangement links TRBV5-6 to TRBJ1-2; the D is unclear. The CDR3 runs 12 residues. Germline V gene sequence: CDR1 SGHDT, CDR2 YYEEEE. V lost 4 bases, J lost 2 bases, and 6 bases lay in between. The CDR3 sequence: CASSPGNYGYTF. Here the CDR3 DNA reads TGTGCCAGCAGCCCAGGAAACTATGGCTACACCTTC.

The V gene is TRBV2, the J gene TRBJ2-5; TRBD1 aligns across 7 bases. From germline, CDR1 is SNHLY and CDR2 FYNNEI. After removal of 6 bases from V and 0 bases from J, the junction contained 7 bases not matched to a gene. The CDR3 runs to 15 residues. This CDR3 reads CASRATGTDQETQYF. DNA for the CDR3: TGTGCCAGCAGGGCCACCGGGACAGACCAAGAGACCCAGTACTTC.